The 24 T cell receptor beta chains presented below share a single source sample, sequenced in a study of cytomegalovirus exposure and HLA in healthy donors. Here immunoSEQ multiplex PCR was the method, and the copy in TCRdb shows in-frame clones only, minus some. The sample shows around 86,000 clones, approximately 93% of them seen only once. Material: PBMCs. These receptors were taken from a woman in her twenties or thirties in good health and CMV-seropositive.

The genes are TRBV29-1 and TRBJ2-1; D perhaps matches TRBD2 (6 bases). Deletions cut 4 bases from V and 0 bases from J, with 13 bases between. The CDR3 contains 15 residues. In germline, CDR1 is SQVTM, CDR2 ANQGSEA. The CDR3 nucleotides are TGCAGCGTTGTGGGACTGACGAGCTCCTACAATGAGCAGTTCTTC. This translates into CSVVGLTSSYNEQFF.

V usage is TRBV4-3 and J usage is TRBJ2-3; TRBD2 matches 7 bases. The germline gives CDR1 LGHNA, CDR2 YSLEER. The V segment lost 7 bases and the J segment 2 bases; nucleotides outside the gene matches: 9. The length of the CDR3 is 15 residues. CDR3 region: CASTPSSGPTDTQYF. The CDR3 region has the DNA TGCGCCAGCACCCCTTCTAGCGGCCCCACAGATACGCAGTATTTT.

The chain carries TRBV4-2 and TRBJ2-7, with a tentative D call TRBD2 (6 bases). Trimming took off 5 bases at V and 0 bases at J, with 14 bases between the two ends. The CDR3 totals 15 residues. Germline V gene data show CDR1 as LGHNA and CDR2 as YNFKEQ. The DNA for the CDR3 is TGTGCCAGCAGCACCGGGACTTCCAGCTCCTACGAGCAGTACTTC. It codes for CASSTGTSSSYEQYF.

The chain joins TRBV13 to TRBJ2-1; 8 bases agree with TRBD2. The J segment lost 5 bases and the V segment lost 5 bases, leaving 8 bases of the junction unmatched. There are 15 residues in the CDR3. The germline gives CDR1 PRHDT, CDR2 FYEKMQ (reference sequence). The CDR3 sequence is CASSLGLARDNEQFF. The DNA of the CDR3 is TGTGCCAGCAGCCTCGGACTAGCAAGGGACAATGAGCAGTTCTTC.

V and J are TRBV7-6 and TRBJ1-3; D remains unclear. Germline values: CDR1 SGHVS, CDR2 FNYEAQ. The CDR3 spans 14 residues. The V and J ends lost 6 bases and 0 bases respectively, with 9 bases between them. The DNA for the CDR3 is TGTGCCAGCAGTCTGGGCCACTCTGGAAACACCATATATTTT. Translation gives CASSLGHSGNTIYF.

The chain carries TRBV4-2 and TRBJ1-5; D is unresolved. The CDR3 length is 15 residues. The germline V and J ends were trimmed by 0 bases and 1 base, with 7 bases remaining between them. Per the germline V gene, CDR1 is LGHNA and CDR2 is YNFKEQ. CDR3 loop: CASSQDRYSNQPQHF. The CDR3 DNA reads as TGTGCCAGCAGCCAAGACAGGTACAGCAATCAGCCCCAGCATTTT.

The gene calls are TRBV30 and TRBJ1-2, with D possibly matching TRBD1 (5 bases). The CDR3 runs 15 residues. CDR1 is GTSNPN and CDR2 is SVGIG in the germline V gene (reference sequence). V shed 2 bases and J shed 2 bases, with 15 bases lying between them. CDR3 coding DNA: TGTGCCTGGAGTCCGGGGTCGGGGGGGAACTATGGCTACACCTTC. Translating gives CAWSPGSGGNYGYTF.

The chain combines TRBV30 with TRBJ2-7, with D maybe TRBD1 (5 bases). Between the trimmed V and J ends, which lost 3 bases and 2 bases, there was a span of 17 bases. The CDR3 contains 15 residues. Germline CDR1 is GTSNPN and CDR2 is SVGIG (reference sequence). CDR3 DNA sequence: TGTGCCTGGAGGGCCGACAGACATGAAACCTACGAGCAGTACTTC. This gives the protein CAWRADRHETYEQYF.

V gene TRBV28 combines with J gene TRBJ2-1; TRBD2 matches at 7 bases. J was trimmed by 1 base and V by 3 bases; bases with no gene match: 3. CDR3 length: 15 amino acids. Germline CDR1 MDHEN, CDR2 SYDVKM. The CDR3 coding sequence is TGTGCCAGCAGTTTTGGGGGGGTTTCCTACAATGAGCAGTTCTTC. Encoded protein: CASSFGGVSYNEQFF.

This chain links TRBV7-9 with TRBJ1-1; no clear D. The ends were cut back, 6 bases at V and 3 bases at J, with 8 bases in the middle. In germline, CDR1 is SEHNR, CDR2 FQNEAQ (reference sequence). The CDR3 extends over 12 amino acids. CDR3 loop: CASRTPYTEAFF. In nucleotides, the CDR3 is TGTGCCAGCAGGACACCTTACACTGAAGCTTTCTTT. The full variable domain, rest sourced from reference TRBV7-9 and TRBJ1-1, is DTGVSQNPRHKITKRGQNVTFRCDPISEHNRLYWYRQTLGQGPEFLTYFQNEAQLEKSRLLSDRFSAERPKGSFSTLEIQRTEQGDSAMYLCASRTPYTEAFFGQGTRLTVV.

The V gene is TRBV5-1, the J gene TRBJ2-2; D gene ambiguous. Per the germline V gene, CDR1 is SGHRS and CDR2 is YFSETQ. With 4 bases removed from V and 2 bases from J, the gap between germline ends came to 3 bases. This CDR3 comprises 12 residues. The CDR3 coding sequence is TGCGCCAGCAGCCTTAACACCGGGGAGCTGTTTTTT. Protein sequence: CASSLNTGELFF.

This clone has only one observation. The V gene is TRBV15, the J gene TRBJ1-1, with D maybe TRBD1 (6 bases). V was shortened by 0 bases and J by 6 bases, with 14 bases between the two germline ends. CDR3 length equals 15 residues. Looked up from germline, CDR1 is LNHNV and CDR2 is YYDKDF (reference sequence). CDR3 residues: CATSRDLQRGPEAFF. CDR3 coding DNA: TGTGCCACCAGCAGAGATTTACAGCGGGGGCCTGAAGCTTTCTTT.

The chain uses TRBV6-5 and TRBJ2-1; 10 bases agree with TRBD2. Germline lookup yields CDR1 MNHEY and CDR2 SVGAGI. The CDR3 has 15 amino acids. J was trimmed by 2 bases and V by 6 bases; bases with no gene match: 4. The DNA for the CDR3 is TGTGCCAGCAGATCGACTAGCGGGCCCTACAATGAGCAGTTCTTC. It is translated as CASRSTSGPYNEQFF.

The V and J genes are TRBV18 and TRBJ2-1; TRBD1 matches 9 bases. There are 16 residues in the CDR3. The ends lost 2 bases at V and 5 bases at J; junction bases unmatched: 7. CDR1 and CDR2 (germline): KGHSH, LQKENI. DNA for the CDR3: TGTGCCAGCTCACCAATAAACAGGGGGCTGAACAATGAGCAGTTCTTC. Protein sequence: CASSPINRGLNNEQFF. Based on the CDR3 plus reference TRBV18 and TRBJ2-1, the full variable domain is NAGVMQNPRHLVRRRGQEARLRCSPMKGHSHVYWYRQLPEEGLKFMVYLQKENIIDESGMPKERFSAEFPKEGPSILRIQQVVRGDSAAYFCASSPINRGLNNEQFFGPGTRLTVL.

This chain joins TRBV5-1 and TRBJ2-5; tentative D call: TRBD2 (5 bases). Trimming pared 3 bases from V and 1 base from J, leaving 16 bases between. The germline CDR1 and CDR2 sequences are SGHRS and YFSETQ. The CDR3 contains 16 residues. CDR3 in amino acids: CASSWSRRGSQETQYF. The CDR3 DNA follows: TGCGCCAGCAGCTGGAGCCGACGGGGTTCCCAAGAGACCCAGTACTTC.

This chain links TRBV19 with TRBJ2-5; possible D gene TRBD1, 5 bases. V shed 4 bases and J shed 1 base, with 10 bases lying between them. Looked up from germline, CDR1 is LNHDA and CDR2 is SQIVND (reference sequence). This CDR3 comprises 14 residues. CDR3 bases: TGTGCCAGTAGTAGGGCAGGGCTCCAAGAGACCCAGTACTTC. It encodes CASSRAGLQETQYF.

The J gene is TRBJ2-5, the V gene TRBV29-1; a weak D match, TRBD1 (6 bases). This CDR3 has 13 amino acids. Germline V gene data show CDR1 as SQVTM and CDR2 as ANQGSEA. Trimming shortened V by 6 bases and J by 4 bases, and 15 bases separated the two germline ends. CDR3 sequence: CSVAIQGVETQYF. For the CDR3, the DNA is TGCAGCGTGGCCATACAGGGTGTAGAGACCCAGTACTTC.

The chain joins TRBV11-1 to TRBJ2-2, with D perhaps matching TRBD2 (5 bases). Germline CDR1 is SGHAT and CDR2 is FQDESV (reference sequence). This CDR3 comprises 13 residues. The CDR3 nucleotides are TGTGCTACTGCGGAGGCGGCCACTGGGGAGCTGTTTTTT. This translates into CATAEAATGELFF.

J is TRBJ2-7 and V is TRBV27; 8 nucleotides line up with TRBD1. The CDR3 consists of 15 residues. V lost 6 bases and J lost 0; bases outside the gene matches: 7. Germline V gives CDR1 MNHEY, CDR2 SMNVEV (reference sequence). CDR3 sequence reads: CASRRTGGSSYEQYF. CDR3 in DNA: TGTGCCAGCAGACGAACAGGGGGGTCCTCCTACGAGCAGTACTTC.

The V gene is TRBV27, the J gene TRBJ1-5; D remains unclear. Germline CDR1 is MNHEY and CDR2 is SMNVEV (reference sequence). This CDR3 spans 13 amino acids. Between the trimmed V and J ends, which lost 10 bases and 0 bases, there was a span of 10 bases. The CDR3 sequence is CAKREDSNQPQHF. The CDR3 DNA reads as TGTGCCAAGAGGGAGGATAGCAATCAGCCCCAGCATTTT.

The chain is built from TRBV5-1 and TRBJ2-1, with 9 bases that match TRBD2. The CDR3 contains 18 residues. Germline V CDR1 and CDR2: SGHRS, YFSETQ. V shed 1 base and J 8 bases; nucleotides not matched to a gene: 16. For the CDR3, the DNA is TGCGCCAGCAGCTTGTGGTCTAGCGGGATCATCCCCGAGGATGAGCAGTTCTTC. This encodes CASSLWSSGIIPEDEQFF.

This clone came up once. The CDR3 DNA follows: TGTGCCAGCAGCAAGACTAGATCTTTTCCCCACGAGCAGTACTTC. As protein: CASSKTRSFPHEQYF. V is TRBV7-2 and J is TRBJ2-7, with D tentatively TRBD2 (6 bases). Germline CDR1 reads SGHTA; CDR2 reads FQGNSA. CDR3 size: 15 residues. Trimming took off 5 bases at V and 5 bases at J, with 19 bases between the two ends.

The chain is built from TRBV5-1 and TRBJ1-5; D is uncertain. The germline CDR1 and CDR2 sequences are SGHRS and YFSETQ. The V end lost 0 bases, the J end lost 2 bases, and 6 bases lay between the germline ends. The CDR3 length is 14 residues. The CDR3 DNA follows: TGCGCCAGCAGCTTGGTGGGCGGCAATCAGCCCCAGCATTTT. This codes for CASSLVGGNQPQHF.

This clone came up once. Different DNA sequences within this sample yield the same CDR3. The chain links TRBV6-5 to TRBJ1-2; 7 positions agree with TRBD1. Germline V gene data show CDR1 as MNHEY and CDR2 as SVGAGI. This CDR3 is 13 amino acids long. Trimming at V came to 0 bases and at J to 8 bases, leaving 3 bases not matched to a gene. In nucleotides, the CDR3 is TGTGCCAGCAGTTACTCGCGACAGGGCGGCTACACCTTC. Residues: CASSYSRQGGYTF.